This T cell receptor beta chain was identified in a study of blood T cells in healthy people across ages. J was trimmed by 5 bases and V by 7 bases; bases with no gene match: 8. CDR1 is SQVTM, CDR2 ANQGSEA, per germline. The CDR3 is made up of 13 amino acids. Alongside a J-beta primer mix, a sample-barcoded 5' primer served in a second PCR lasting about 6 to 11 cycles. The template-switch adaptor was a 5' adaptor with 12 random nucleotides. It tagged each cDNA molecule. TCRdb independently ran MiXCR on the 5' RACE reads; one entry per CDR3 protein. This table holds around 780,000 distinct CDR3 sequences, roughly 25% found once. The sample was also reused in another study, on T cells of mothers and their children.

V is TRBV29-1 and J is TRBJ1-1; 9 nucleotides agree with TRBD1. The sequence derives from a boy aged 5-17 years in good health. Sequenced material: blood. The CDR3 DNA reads TGCAGCGCTGGGGACAGGGCTGGAACTGAAGCTTTCTTT. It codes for CSAGDRAGTEAFF.